Detailed here is one T cell receptor (beta chain). This entry comes from a study of blood T cell repertoires in COVID-19. Data came from immunoSEQ multiplex PCR; TCRdb stores just in-frame clones and leaves some out. This sample yields over 80,000 clones, of which 88% are seen a single time; 6% to 8.5% belongs to the top ten. V lost 4 bases to trimming and J lost 2 bases, with 11 bases between them. Germline V lookup: CDR1 MNHNY, CDR2 SVGAGI (reference sequence). The CDR3 extends over 14 amino acids. The sequencing sample was made of peripheral blood. This sequence joins TRBV6-6 and TRBJ2-5, with D possibly matching TRBD2 (5 bases). This TCR was sampled from a man aged 70-80 years with acute or convalescent COVID-19. As DNA, the CDR3 is TGTGCCAGCAGTTCTTGGACTGAGCAAGAGACCCAGTACTTC. Amino acid sequence: CASSSWTEQETQYF.